A selection of T cell receptor beta chains follows, all from one sample in a study of T cell responses to AZD1222 COVID-19 vaccine. Clones were read by immunoSEQ multiplex PCR, and TCRdb kept only the in-frame ones, dropping some. The table records about 130,000 clones, about 93% of them present only once. The specimen comprised peripheral blood, sampled 28 days after the second AZD1222 dose. The receptors derive from an adult who received the AZD1222 COVID-19 vaccine. The CDR3 runs from the conserved cysteine through the conserved F or W. Fields, in order: D gene, CDR3 length, J gene, clone size, V gene, CDR3 protein, CDR3 DNA. The D gene is left open where the match is weak. Part of the rows lack a size; the others show once, few, many or a class for expanded clones.

D: NA
length: 13
J: TRBJ1-2
size: NA
V: TRBV28
CDR3: CASKNLGNYGYTF
DNA: TGTGCCAGCAAAAATCTGGGTAACTATGGCTACACCTTC

D: NA
length: 15
J: TRBJ1-6
size: NA
V: TRBV7-2
CDR3: CASSLRAGAGSPLHF
DNA: TGTGCCAGCAGCTTAAGGGCAGGCGCAGGTTCACCCCTCCACTTT

D: TRBD1
length: 14
J: TRBJ2-1
size: few
V: TRBV29-1
CDR3: CSGKAGTGGGEQFF
DNA: TGCAGCGGCAAGGCGGGGACAGGGGGAGGAGAGCAGTTCTTC

D: TRBD1
length: 15
J: TRBJ2-2
size: once
V: TRBV11-2
CDR3: CASSPTGGNTGELFF
DNA: TGTGCCAGCAGCCCGACAGGGGGGAACACCGGGGAGCTGTTTTTT

D: TRBD1
length: 13
J: TRBJ2-5
size: NA
V: TRBV3-1/TRBV3-2
CDR3: CASSVQGQETQYF
DNA: TGTGCCAGCAGCGTACAGGGGCAAGAGACCCAGTACTTC

D: NA
length: 14
J: TRBJ1-6
size: NA
V: TRBV5-4
CDR3: CASSFRGGNSPLHF
DNA: TGTGCCAGCAGCTTCAGGGGAGGGAATTCACCCCTCCACTTT

D: NA
length: 12
J: TRBJ1-1
size: NA
V: TRBV12-3/TRBV12-4
CDR3: CASSLDRIEAFF
DNA: TGTGCCAGCAGCTTAGACAGGATTGAAGCTTTCTTT

D: NA
length: 13
J: TRBJ2-7
size: NA
V: TRBV4-1
CDR3: CASSQDRFYEQYF
DNA: TGCGCCAGCAGCCAAGATCGGTTTTACGAGCAGTACTTC

D: TRBD1
length: 14
J: TRBJ2-7
size: NA
V: TRBV2
CDR3: CASRVGQGYYEQYF
DNA: TGTGCCAGCAGGGTGGGACAGGGATACTACGAGCAGTACTTC

D: TRBD2
length: 15
J: TRBJ2-3
size: NA
V: TRBV18
CDR3: CASSPGLAVTDTQYF
DNA: TGTGCCAGCTCCCCGGGACTAGCGGTTACAGATACGCAGTATTTT

D: NA
length: 17
J: TRBJ1-3
size: once
V: TRBV19
CDR3: CASSIDLQAGTGNTIYF
DNA: TGTGCCAGTAGTATAGATCTTCAGGCAGGGACTGGAAACACCATATATTTT

D: TRBD1
length: 15
J: TRBJ1-4
size: NA
V: TRBV4-1
CDR3: CASSLRGQGNEKLFF
DNA: TGCGCCAGCAGCCTCCGGGGACAGGGTAATGAAAAACTGTTTTTT

D: TRBD1
length: 14
J: TRBJ1-1
size: NA
V: TRBV4-1
CDR3: CASSQTTGITEAFF
DNA: TGCGCCAGCAGCCAAACGACAGGGATAACTGAAGCTTTCTTT

D: NA
length: 16
J: TRBJ1-1
size: NA
V: TRBV27
CDR3: CASRSKRTDMNTEAFF
DNA: TGTGCCAGCAGATCTAAGCGGACGGATATGAACACTGAAGCTTTCTTT

D: NA
length: 15
J: TRBJ1-2
size: NA
V: TRBV19
CDR3: CASRATMAAAYGYTF
DNA: TGTGCCAGTAGAGCAACTATGGCGGCCGCCTATGGCTACACCTTC

D: NA
length: 14
J: TRBJ2-7
size: few
V: TRBV19
CDR3: CASSRGLSSYEQYF
DNA: TGTGCCAGTAGCAGGGGCCTAAGCTCCTACGAGCAGTACTTC

D: NA
length: 14
J: TRBJ2-3
size: NA
V: TRBV4-2
CDR3: CASSQEVATDTQYF
DNA: TGTGCCAGCAGCCAAGAGGTTGCCACAGATACGCAGTATTTT

D: TRBD2
length: 14
J: TRBJ2-7
size: NA
V: TRBV19
CDR3: CASSIQAGAYEQYF
DNA: TGTGCCAGTAGTATTCAGGCGGGGGCCTACGAGCAGTACTTC

D: NA
length: 14
J: TRBJ1-1
size: NA
V: TRBV7-2
CDR3: CASSLDSGLMEAFF
DNA: TGTGCCAGCAGTTTAGACAGCGGACTTATGGAAGCTTTCTTT

D: NA
length: 15
J: TRBJ2-2
size: NA
V: TRBV9
CDR3: CASSARGRGTGELFF
DNA: TGTGCCAGCAGCGCGAGGGGGCGGGGCACCGGGGAGCTGTTTTTT

D: NA
length: 19
J: TRBJ1-3
size: NA
V: TRBV18
CDR3: CASSPPGTQTLLTGNTIYF
DNA: TGTGCCAGCTCACCACCGGGCACTCAGACCCTACTGACTGGAAACACCATATATTTT

D: TRBD1
length: 13
J: TRBJ1-2
size: NA
V: TRBV2
CDR3: CASTRGTGGSYTF
DNA: TGTGCCAGCACCCGCGGGACAGGGGGCAGCTACACCTTC

D: NA
length: 16
J: TRBJ2-7
size: NA
V: TRBV19
CDR3: CASSIEVGAVGYEQYF
DNA: TGTGCCAGTAGTATTGAAGTGGGGGCGGTTGGCTACGAGCAGTACTTC

D: NA
length: 16
J: TRBJ2-1
size: NA
V: TRBV27
CDR3: CASSLYQTSSENEQFF
DNA: TGTGCCAGCAGTCTCTATCAGACAAGCTCGGAGAATGAGCAGTTCTTC

D: TRBD1
length: 15
J: TRBJ2-2
size: NA
V: TRBV6-5
CDR3: CAGAFGTANTGELFF
DNA: TGTGCCGGTGCTTTCGGGACAGCGAACACCGGGGAGCTGTTTTTT

D: NA
length: 13
J: TRBJ2-7
size: once
V: TRBV7-9
CDR3: CASSSDVAYEQYF
DNA: TGTGCCAGCAGCTCGGACGTCGCCTACGAGCAGTACTTC

D: TRBD2
length: 14
J: TRBJ2-1
size: once
V: TRBV5-1
CDR3: CASSLGLAGFEQFF
DNA: TGCGCCAGCAGCTTGGGGCTAGCGGGGTTTGAGCAGTTCTTC

D: NA
length: 15
J: TRBJ1-2
size: NA
V: TRBV19
CDR3: CASSFPTATAYGYTF
DNA: TGTGCCAGTAGTTTTCCGACAGCTACGGCGTATGGCTACACCTTC

D: NA
length: 15
J: TRBJ1-1
size: NA
V: TRBV10-3
CDR3: CAISERDNKNTEAFF
DNA: TGTGCCATCAGTGAAAGGGACAATAAGAACACTGAAGCTTTCTTT

D: NA
length: 16
J: TRBJ1-3
size: NA
V: TRBV28
CDR3: CASRGSGAPSGNTIYF
DNA: TGTGCCAGCAGGGGTTCAGGGGCGCCCTCTGGAAACACCATATATTTT

D: NA
length: 11
J: TRBJ1-1
size: NA
V: TRBV27
CDR3: CASREGPQAFF
DNA: TGTGCCAGCAGGGAAGGACCCCAAGCTTTCTTT

D: NA
length: 14
J: TRBJ2-3
size: once
V: TRBV4-3
CDR3: CASSQEARLDTQYF
DNA: TGCGCCAGCAGCCAAGAAGCGCGCCTAGATACGCAGTATTTT

D: NA
length: 14
J: TRBJ1-1
size: NA
V: TRBV27
CDR3: CASSATEYNTEAFF
DNA: TGTGCCAGCAGTGCCACAGAGTACAACACTGAAGCTTTCTTT

D: NA
length: 14
J: TRBJ2-7
size: NA
V: TRBV18
CDR3: CASSPPTGPYEQYF
DNA: TGTGCCAGCTCACCCCCAACAGGTCCCTACGAGCAGTACTTC

D: TRBD2
length: 17
J: TRBJ2-2
size: NA
V: TRBV7-3
CDR3: CASSPGLAGDGTGELFF
DNA: TGTGCCAGCAGCCCCGGACTAGCGGGGGACGGCACCGGGGAGCTGTTTTTT

D: TRBD1
length: 13
J: TRBJ1-3
size: NA
V: TRBV30
CDR3: CAWARTGGNTIYF
DNA: TGTGCCTGGGCCAGGACAGGAGGAAACACCATATATTTT

D: TRBD2
length: 16
J: TRBJ2-3
size: once
V: TRBV7-9
CDR3: CASSLDPGRGTDTQYF
DNA: TGTGCCAGCAGCTTAGATCCCGGGAGGGGGACAGATACGCAGTATTTT

D: NA
length: 12
J: TRBJ1-2
size: NA
V: TRBV4-3
CDR3: CASSQLSPGYTF
DNA: TGCGCCAGCAGCCAATTAAGCCCTGGCTACACCTTC

D: NA
length: 13
J: TRBJ2-1
size: NA
V: TRBV7-3
CDR3: CASSSHGGREQFF
DNA: TGTGCCAGCAGCTCCCACGGGGGGCGCGAGCAGTTCTTC

D: NA
length: 15
J: TRBJ1-1
size: NA
V: TRBV9
CDR3: CASSSQGRLNTEAFF
DNA: TGTGCCAGCAGCTCACAGGGTAGGCTGAACACTGAAGCTTTCTTT

D: NA
length: 13
J: TRBJ1-6
size: NA
V: TRBV30
CDR3: CAWSDGGISPLHF
DNA: TGTGCCTGGAGTGACGGGGGGATTTCACCCCTCCACTTT

D: TRBD1
length: 15
J: TRBJ1-4
size: NA
V: TRBV7-9
CDR3: CASSATGQGDEKLFF
DNA: TGTGCCAGCAGCGCTACGGGACAGGGGGATGAAAAACTGTTTTTT

D: NA
length: 12
J: TRBJ1-1
size: few
V: TRBV25-1
CDR3: CASEDGDTEAFF
DNA: TGTGCCAGCGAGGACGGAGACACTGAAGCTTTCTTT

D: TRBD1
length: 14
J: TRBJ2-7
size: once
V: TRBV18
CDR3: CASSPNRGDYEQYF
DNA: TGTGCCAGCTCACCGAACAGGGGTGACTACGAGCAGTACTTC

D: NA
length: 15
J: TRBJ2-3
size: NA
V: TRBV6-1
CDR3: CASSERLAGPDTQYF
DNA: TGTGCCAGCAGTGAGCGTCTGGCAGGTCCAGATACGCAGTATTTT

D: TRBD2
length: 17
J: TRBJ2-5
size: NA
V: TRBV5-5
CDR3: CASSRTASGGTQETQYF
DNA: TGTGCCAGCAGCCGGACGGCTAGCGGGGGGACACAAGAGACCCAGTACTTC

D: NA
length: 15
J: TRBJ2-2
size: NA
V: TRBV7-2
CDR3: CASSLGLGTSGELFF
DNA: TGTGCCAGCAGCTTAGGTTTGGGGACGTCCGGGGAGCTGTTTTTT

D: NA
length: 15
J: TRBJ1-2
size: NA
V: TRBV19
CDR3: CASSRRQDFYNGYTF
DNA: TGTGCCAGTAGTAGACGACAGGATTTTTATAATGGCTACACCTTC

D: NA
length: 13
J: TRBJ2-5
size: NA
V: TRBV19
CDR3: CASSIAFVETQYF
DNA: TGTGCCAGTAGTATAGCTTTTGTCGAGACCCAGTACTTC

D: TRBD1
length: 15
J: TRBJ1-2
size: NA
V: TRBV28
CDR3: CASKSDSGGSYGYTF
DNA: TGTGCCAGCAAAAGCGATTCAGGGGGTTCCTATGGCTACACCTTC

D: TRBD2
length: 16
J: TRBJ2-1
size: NA
V: TRBV4-3
CDR3: CASSQRPTSGNNEQFF
DNA: TGCGCCAGCAGCCAAAGACCGACTAGCGGAAACAATGAGCAGTTCTTC

D: TRBD1
length: 15
J: TRBJ2-4
size: NA
V: TRBV2
CDR3: CASNQVEDRGYIQYF
DNA: TGTGCCAGCAACCAAGTGGAGGACAGGGGGTACATTCAGTACTTC